The present TCR beta chain was sequenced within a study of regulatory T cells in long-lasting Graves disease. For TCR beta, libraries came from iRepertoire HTBI primers and Arm-PCR of CDR3 regions. In TCRdb, the multiplex PCR reads were re-called with MiXCR into one record per CDR3 protein. Altogether a few hundred thousand distinct CDR3 sequences are present, approximately 13% being singletons, with the ten largest covering roughly a tenth. The time point denotes: newly diagnosed GD, antithyroid drugs for less than 3 months. Researchers made the TCR library from RNA that was extracted from PBMCs. This clonotype was seen more than once but under ten times. These data also formed part of another study, on T cells in Graves' hyperthyroidism and ophthalmopathy. According to that study: With a duration under 2 months, the hyperthyroidism was newly diagnosed in patients aged 18 to 65. Uncontrolled infection, other autoimmune disease, pregnancy or lactation barred patients from enrollment. The HTBI primer set was used in a first-round RT-PCR of the TCR CDR3. The model forecast ophthalmopathy, anticipating it by a median approximately 6.2 months before onset.

The sequence was obtained from a man aged 25 to 45 with Graves disease. Specimen: peripheral blood mononuclear cells (PBMCs), collected at new diagnosis, from a patient treated with antithyroid drugs.

The CDR3 sequence: CASSLPSGHTDTQYF. CDR3 bases: TGTGCCAGCAGCTTGCCTAGCGGCCACACAGATACGCAGTATTTT. The chain carries TRBV7-9 and TRBJ2-3; TRBD2 matches at 7 bases. V shed 3 bases, J shed 2 bases, and the junction held 5 bases outside the gene matches. The CDR3 is 15 amino acids. Germline V gene lookup returns CDR1 SEHNR and CDR2 FQNEAQ (reference sequence).